The T cell receptor beta chain described here comes from a study of PD-1 blockade in classical Hodgkin lymphoma (dated by TCRdb to 2018 to 2020). In terms of the full investigation: Nivolumab dosing was 3 mg/kg intravenously every 2 weeks, continuing until either disease progression or unacceptable toxicity. To define a peripheral blood immune signature of response to PD-1 blockade in classical Hodgkin lymphoma, the study combined TCR beta sequencing with CyTOF.

Note on this clone: Its antigen is not yet known. There are no base qualities to consult, and no much larger clone falls within one base.

The time point label for this specimen denotes: cycle 2 day 1 (C2D1) of nivolumab. All trial patients had relapsed after autologous stem cell transplantation, with cohorts A, B and C differing in prior brentuximab vedotin exposure. The trial cohort included 45 to 65 patients with relapsed/refractory classical Hodgkin lymphoma, and each patient had a best overall response of complete response, partial response or progressive disease. In the multi-cohort phase II CheckMate 205 trial, trial patients received single-agent nivolumab. An independent review committee assessed best overall response by applying the 2007 International Working Group response criteria. Trial PBMCs were collected immediately before nivolumab initiation (C1D1) and during therapy at cycle 2 day 1 and cycle 4 day 1. After peripheral blood was drawn into 8 mL Vacutainer Cell Preparation Tubes, PBMCs were isolated by centrifugation and then cryopreserved.

Via the germline V gene, CDR1 is SGHVS and CDR2 FQNEAQ. The junction shows trimming of 2 bases on V and 0 bases on J, plus 15 bases between the germline ends. CDR3 length: 17 amino acids, cysteine to phenylalanine. Only CDR3 DNA is held: 51 bases, read in frame from base 1. Summary of the overall study and its limitations: The study was restricted to a single clinical trial cohort, and the causes of repertoire differences, possibly disease activity or prior therapy, were left undefined. A significant rise by C4D1 was seen in CD4+ but not CD8+ TCR diversity (p=0.0027 vs p=0.16), with the rise being most apparent in complete responders (p=0.02). Baseline TCR diversity was reported as lower in newly diagnosed patients than in healthy donors, and lower still in relapsed/refractory patients. Lower diversity was seen in patients whose nivolumab began less than 1 year after ASCT, and these patients were left out of later analyses so that immune reconstitution would not confound the results. Baseline diversity similar to that of newly diagnosed patients was observed in trial patients achieving complete response, whereas significantly lower diversity was observed in partial responders and progressors.

Genomic DNA was isolated using the Qiagen DNeasy kit from unsorted PBMCs as well as from negatively selected CD4+ and CD8+ fractions. Using primers that anneal to V and J segments, immunoSEQ multiplex PCR amplified the TCR beta CDR3 regions. A synthetic immune receptor repertoire was used to minimize amplification bias, and remaining bias was computationally removed after sequencing. Per the authors' processing: Custom Python scripts were used to quantify repertoire diversity as the Shannon entropy index. The unsorted, CD4+ and CD8+ repertoires were each analyzed separately, with the exception of combined analyses, where CD4+ and CD8+ sequences were merged in silico. Clonal expansion was defined as a frequency increase of at least 2-fold after treatment compared with C1D1, and clones undetected at baseline were assigned a pseudocount of 0.5. Clones with 0 or 1 copy at C1D1 were classified as singleton clones, and clones with 2 or more copies were classified as non-singleton clones. By matching protein sequences in sorted samples from the same patient, clones expanded in unsorted samples were annotated as CD4+, CD8+ or unknown. Wilcoxon tests on paired samples were used to test changes in diversity from C1D1 to C4D1. The immuneACCESS repertoire file appears here via TCRdb, limited to in-frame rearrangements. These files lack a portion of the clones; in checked studies, under half of the deficit traces to unresolved V genes, and the cause of the others is not known. V and J calls and clone size are those listed in that table; D and trimming were worked out from the DNA. The sample table holds 35,000 to 50,000 clones, of which approximately 72% were seen once. The ten most abundant clones make up 2.5% to 3% of the sample.

Sequencing used peripheral blood mononuclear cells (PBMCs), obtained before the second cycle of nivolumab. The chain couples TRBV7-8 to TRBJ2-3, with the D segment identity uncertain. The clonotype comes from a human donor with classical Hodgkin lymphoma. The DNA sequence is given as TGTGCCAGCAGCTTAAGGCAAGGAAGGGCTAGCACAGATACGCAGTATTTT. Translated, this is CASSLRQGRASTDTQYF.